The TCR beta chain described here comes from a study of T cell responses to AZD1222 COVID-19 vaccine. Study context: Second-dose intervals near 4 or 12 weeks were combined.

Points from the study as a whole: Every sample of the repertoires postdated the peak T cell response. Donors, mostly white British, included more females; clonal diversity was possibly underestimated. Baseline seropositives among AZD1222 recipients totaled only five to seven.

On this clone itself: Its antigen is undetermined.

Data came from immunoSEQ multiplex PCR; TCRdb stores just in-frame clones and leaves some out. The sample gives some 120,000 clones, around nine tenths of which show up once; about 12% is in the top ten. V was shortened by 6 bases and J by 1 base, with 8 bases between the two germline ends. CDR3 size: 13 residues. CDR1 is LGHNT, CDR2 FRNRAP, per germline. This sequence originates from an adult in good health. The input for sequencing was peripheral blood, taken on day 0 of AZD1222 vaccination. This chain uses TRBV12-5 with TRBJ2-3, with D perhaps matching TRBD2 (6 bases). The CDR3 loop reads CASGRGGTDTQYF. In DNA, the CDR3 is TGTGCTAGTGGGCGGGGAGGCACAGATACGCAGTATTTT.